This T cell receptor beta chain was sequenced during a study of blood T cells in healthy people across ages. About the research overall: Capturing about one barcoded beta molecule per two T cells was achieved by template switching. General study points: Changes seen in expanded clonotypes were possibly confounded by donor CMV status left unknown. When one million T cells were used, diversity estimates were thought to be underestimates.

Each sample yielded at least 6 million isolated PBMCs. Comments on this clonotype: Its antigen is undetermined. A read error may produce the germline difference seen at one junction end.

Germline lookup yields CDR1 MNHEY and CDR2 SVGAGI. The CDR3 spans 14 residues. Primed by a sample-barcoded 5' primer and a J-beta primer mix, a second PCR proceeded for 7 to 11 cycles. One entry per CDR3 protein, called by TCRdb with MiXCR from the 5' RACE reads. The table records 600,000 or so distinct CDR3 sequences, less than 35% of them present only once. Material for sequencing was blood. The source of this sequence is a woman older than 75 in good health. The chain carries TRBV6-5 and TRBJ1-1; no firm D call. CDR3 loop: CTSSPGGGNTEAFF. The CDR3 DNA is TGTACCAGCAGCCCCGGAGGTGGGAACACTGAAGCTTTCTTT.